Each of the 19 T cell receptor beta chains below was sequenced from the same sample in a study of blood T cell repertoires in COVID-19. Generated by immunoSEQ multiplex PCR, the TCRdb table keeps only in-frame clones and is missing some. The sample includes about 300,000 clones, about nine tenths seen only once; the top ten take less than 4.5%. Sequencing used PBMCs or T cells enriched from blood (not recorded which). Every receptor here comes from a man aged 25 to 40 who had recovered from COVID-19.

The chain combines TRBV2 with TRBJ2-3; D might be TRBD1 (6 bases). CDR3 length equals 13 residues. Germline V gives CDR1 SNHLY, CDR2 FYNNEI. Between the trimmed V and J ends, which lost 2 bases and 14 bases, there was a span of 17 bases. CDR3 sequence: CASSESLGGRVYF. CDR3 sequence (DNA): TGTGCCAGCAGTGAAAGCCTAGGGGGACGGGTGTATTTT.

This clone was observed a few times. The V and J genes are TRBV11-2 and TRBJ1-3; tentative D call: TRBD1 (5 bases). This CDR3 is built from 16 residues. Trimming cost V 4 bases and J 0 bases, with 13 bases left between them. Germline lookup yields CDR1 SGHAT and CDR2 FQNNGV. The CDR3 bases are TGTGCCAGCAGCTCGACCGGGGGAAGCTCTGGAAACACCATATATTTT. Protein sequence: CASSSTGGSSGNTIYF.

The V call is TRBV28, the J call TRBJ1-2; D may be TRBD1 (6 bases). V was shortened by 6 bases and J by 4 bases, with 18 bases between the two germline ends. The length of the CDR3 is 15 residues. Germline V gene lookup returns CDR1 MDHEN and CDR2 SYDVKM. The CDR3 DNA is TGTGCCAGCAGCCCAGCATATAAGACAGGCTATGGCTACACCTTC. Translation gives CASSPAYKTGYGYTF.

The genes are TRBV24-1 and TRBJ1-5; D is unclear. V was shortened by 12 bases and J by 7 bases, with 18 bases between the two germline ends. The germline gives CDR1 KGHDR, CDR2 SFDVKD. CDR3 length equals 13 residues. The CDR3 region is CASRAGETQPQHF. The CDR3 DNA follows: TGTGCCTCGAGGGCCGGGGAAACGCAGCCCCAGCATTTT.

This sequence joins TRBV19 and TRBJ2-3, with TRBD2 matching over 7 bases. In germline, CDR1 is LNHDA, CDR2 SQIVND (reference sequence). The CDR3 is 13 residues long. Trimming took 1 base from V and 5 from J; bases not matched to a gene: 0. As DNA, the CDR3 is TGTGCCAGTAGTATAGCGGGGGGAGATACGCAGTATTTT. As protein: CASSIAGGDTQYF. Filled out from reference TRBV19 and TRBJ2-3, the complete variable domain reads DGGITQSPKYLFRKEGQNVTLSCEQNLNHDAMYWYRQDPGQGLRLIYYSQIVNDFQKGDIAEGYSVSREKKESFPLTVTSAQKNPTAFYLCASSIAGGDTQYFGPGTRLTVL.

The chain recombines TRBV10-2 with TRBJ2-7; D is perhaps TRBD2 (5 bases). CDR3 length: 12 residues. The germline gives CDR1 WSHSY, CDR2 SAAADI. V lost 10 bases, J lost 4 bases, and 14 bases lay in between. CDR3 residues: CATSPSGYEQYF. DNA of the CDR3: TGCGCCACCTCACCCTCGGGGTACGAGCAGTACTTC.

V gene TRBV5-1 combines with J gene TRBJ1-3; D ambiguous. The germline gives CDR1 SGHRS, CDR2 YFSETQ. This CDR3 spans 14 amino acids. V gave up 0 bases and J gave up 4 bases, with 8 bases separating them. Here the CDR3 reads CASSLGATGNTIYF. The DNA of the CDR3 is TGCGCCAGCAGCTTGGGAGCCACGGGAAACACCATATATTTT.

The chain carries TRBV6-4 and TRBJ1-1; 7 bases are a match to TRBD1. V lost 5 bases to trimming and J lost 1 base; unmatched junction nucleotides: 4. Germline V CDR1 and CDR2: MRHNA, SNTAGT. The CDR3 is 14 amino acids. Written as DNA, the CDR3 is TGTGCCAGCAGTCCGCGGACAGGGAACACTGAAGCTTTCTTT. This codes for CASSPRTGNTEAFF.

The chain has TRBV6-5 and TRBJ1-2; D is possibly TRBD1 (6 bases). From germline, CDR1 is MNHEY and CDR2 SVGAGI. The V gene lost 2 bases and the J gene lost 8 bases, with 12 bases spanning the gap. This CDR3 comprises 13 residues. The CDR3 nucleotides read TGTGCCAGCAGTTACGACGCAGGGGACGGCTACACCTTC. This sequence encodes CASSYDAGDGYTF.

The chain recombines TRBV10-2 with TRBJ2-3; 8 bases are a match to TRBD2. Unmatched junction bases numbered 7, after V lost 0 bases and J lost 2 bases. The CDR3 extends over 17 amino acids. Germline lookup yields CDR1 WSHSY and CDR2 SAAADI. CDR3 nucleotides: TGCGCCAGCAGTGAGTCTCCTACTAGCGGAGACACAGATACGCAGTATTTT. This encodes CASSESPTSGDTDTQYF.

This chain links TRBV19 with TRBJ1-5, with 7 nucleotides matching TRBD1. This CDR3 is 15 amino acids long. J was trimmed by 4 bases and V by 4 bases; bases with no gene match: 7. Germline CDR1 and CDR2: LNHDA and SQIVND (reference sequence). CDR3 residues: CASSTFGTENQPQHF. In DNA, the CDR3 is TGTGCCAGTAGTACCTTTGGGACAGAGAATCAGCCCCAGCATTTT. The variable domain in full, completed from reference TRBV19 and TRBJ1-5, reads DGGITQSPKYLFRKEGQNVTLSCEQNLNHDAMYWYRQDPGQGLRLIYYSQIVNDFQKGDIAEGYSVSREKKESFPLTVTSAQKNPTAFYLCASSTFGTENQPQHFGDGTRLSIL.

This rearrangement joins TRBV29-1 to TRBJ1-6, with TRBD1 matching 7 bases. The CDR3 has 15 amino acids. Per the germline V gene, CDR1 is SQVTM and CDR2 is ANQGSEA. V trimming: 2 bases; J trimming: 3 bases; junction bases outside the gene matches: 4. The CDR3 DNA follows: TGCAGCGTTGAAAGGGGGCCCGTCTATAATTCACCCCTCCACTTT. Protein sequence: CSVERGPVYNSPLHF. The full variable domain, rest sourced from reference TRBV29-1 and TRBJ1-6, is SAVISQKPSRDICQRGTSLTIQCQVDSQVTMMFWYRQQPGQSLTLIATANQGSEATYESGFVIDKFPISRPNLTFSTLTVSNMSPEDSSIYLCSVERGPVYNSPLHFGNGTRLTVT.

This chain connects TRBV28 to TRBJ2-5; D call uncertain. Germline values: CDR1 MDHEN, CDR2 SYDVKM. V lost 6 bases, J lost 2 bases, and 4 bases lay in between. The CDR3 loop spans 11 amino acids. The CDR3 here is CASSYQETQYF. In nucleotides, the CDR3 is TGTGCCAGCAGCTATCAAGAGACCCAGTACTTC.

Written as DNA, the CDR3 is TGTGCCAGCTCACCACCGTTGTGGTTCGGACAGGCTTACTCTGGAAACACCATATATTTT. Protein: CASSPPLWFGQAYSGNTIYF. This chain joins TRBV18 and TRBJ1-3; 7 nucleotides align to TRBD1. Germline lookup yields CDR1 KGHSH and CDR2 LQKENI. The junction had 14 bases not matched to a gene; V was cut back by 0 bases and J by 0 bases. This CDR3 region has 20 residues.

This rearrangement joins TRBV6-5 to TRBJ2-7, with D possibly being TRBD2 (6 bases). The CDR3 totals 15 residues. The germline V gene has CDR1 MNHEY and CDR2 SVGAGI. The ends were cut back, 0 bases at V and 6 bases at J, with 15 bases in the middle. The CDR3 reads CASSYSAGMRSEQYF. The CDR3 DNA follows: TGTGCCAGCAGTTACTCGGCGGGGATGAGATCCGAGCAGTACTTC.

V and J are TRBV14 and TRBJ1-2, with D perhaps TRBD1 (5 bases). Deletions cut 2 bases from V and 8 bases from J, with 9 bases between. The CDR3 is made up of 12 amino acids. In germline, CDR1 is SGHDN, CDR2 FVKESK. The CDR3 DNA reads TGTGCCAGCAGCCAACAGGGTTTCGGCTACACCTTC. This encodes CASSQQGFGYTF. Based on the CDR3 plus reference TRBV14 and TRBJ1-2, the full variable domain is EAGVTQFPSHSVIEKGQTVTLRCDPISGHDNLYWYRRVMGKEIKFLLHFVKESKQDESGMPNNRFLAERTGGTYSTLKVQPAELEDSGVYFCASSQQGFGYTFGSGTRLTVV.

This clone was detected a few times. V usage is TRBV6-1 and J usage is TRBJ1-2, with TRBD1 identical over 7 bases. This CDR3 has 16 residues. The V gene end was trimmed by 3 bases and the J gene end by 3 bases; junction bases not matched to a gene: 10. Per germline, CDR1 MNHNS and CDR2 SASEGT. CDR3 loop: CASSEGQLPFDYGYTF. CDR3 in DNA: TGTGCCAGCAGTGAGGGACAGCTACCCTTCGACTATGGCTACACCTTC.

V gene TRBV19 combines with J gene TRBJ1-5; D unresolved. The CDR3 loop spans 15 amino acids. Germline V gives CDR1 LNHDA, CDR2 SQIVND (reference sequence). V was trimmed by 4 bases and J by 0 bases, leaving 10 bases between them. The CDR3: CASSKGLISNQPQHF. The CDR3 nucleotides are TGTGCCAGTAGTAAAGGACTTATTAGCAATCAGCCCCAGCATTTT. Filled out from reference TRBV19 and TRBJ1-5, the complete variable domain reads DGGITQSPKYLFRKEGQNVTLSCEQNLNHDAMYWYRQDPGQGLRLIYYSQIVNDFQKGDIAEGYSVSREKKESFPLTVTSAQKNPTAFYLCASSKGLISNQPQHFGDGTRLSIL.

The genes are TRBV14 and TRBJ2-3, with TRBD2 as a possible D gene (6 bases). The length of the CDR3 is 16 residues. Germline V gene sequence: CDR1 SGHDN, CDR2 FVKESK. V lost 4 bases, J lost 2 bases, and 16 bases lay in between. DNA for the CDR3: TGTGCCAGCAGCCCCCGTTGGACTACCCACACAGATACGCAGTATTTT. Translation gives CASSPRWTTHTDTQYF.